The 16 T cell receptor beta chains listed next were all sequenced from one sample in a study of CD8+CD57+ T cells in acquired aplastic anemia. Whoever was chosen for sequencing had shown CD8+CD57+ cell expansion by flow cytometry. Template material for TCR beta VDJ and CDR3 profiling consisted of genomic DNA. MiXCR, run by TCRdb on the reads, gives a single entry per CDR3 protein. In the table there are fewer than 200,000 distinct CDR3 sequences, 45% to 60% of which are singletons. Source material: sorted CD4+, CD8+, or CD8+CD57+ T cells (not recorded which) from PBMCs. Receptors originate from a human donor with aplastic anemia.

The CDR3 here is CASSLSGPLLQETQYF. The CDR3, as DNA: TGTGCCAGCAGTTTATCAGGACCGCTACTACAAGAGACCCAGTACTTC. This rearrangement joins TRBV6-2 or TRBV6-3 to TRBJ2-5, with D uncertain. CDR3 size: 16 residues. Germline V gene lookup returns CDR1 MNHEY and CDR2 SVGEGT. V lost 4 bases, J lost 2 bases, and 17 bases lay in between.

V gene TRBV5-4 combines with J gene TRBJ2-2, with TRBD1 as a possible D gene (6 bases). V was trimmed by 0 bases and J by 5 bases, leaving 14 bases between them. The CDR3 spans 16 residues. The V gene's germline CDR1 is SGHNT and CDR2 YYREEE (reference sequence). The CDR3 DNA reads as TGTGCCAGCAGCTTGGCATCTGGGACACGGACCGGGGAGCTGTTTTTT. Residues: CASSLASGTRTGELFF.

In regard to this clonotype: A read error may account for a junction end that differs from germline. The chain carries TRBV25-1 and TRBJ2-2; the D call may be TRBD1 or TRBD2 (6 bases each). Germline V gives CDR1 MGHDK, CDR2 SYGVNS. This CDR3 region has 15 residues. For the CDR3, the DNA is TGTGCCAGCAGTGTTTCGGGGGCGAGGACCGGGGAGCTGCTTTTT. It specifies CASSVSGARTGELLF.

The V and J genes are TRBV19 and TRBJ2-1, with TRBD2 matching 12 bases. Per germline, CDR1 LNHDA and CDR2 SQIVND (reference sequence). The CDR3 consists of 14 residues. Germline trimming cut 9 bases from V and 9 bases from J; bases unmatched to any gene: 9. Written as DNA, the CDR3 is TGTGCCAGCAACCAGACTAGCGGGGGATCTGAGCAGTTCTTC. The encoded protein is CASNQTSGGSEQFF.

The V and J genes are TRBV7-9 and TRBJ1-5; unclear D gene. Germline assignment: CDR1 SEHNR and CDR2 FQNEAQ (reference sequence). The CDR3 consists of 13 residues. The V and J ends lost 5 bases and 2 bases respectively, with 7 bases between them. CDR3 in DNA: TGTGCCAGCAGCCACGGGGGCAATCAGCCCCAGCATTTT. It encodes CASSHGGNQPQHF.

The rearrangement uses TRBV4-2 and TRBJ2-3, with no clear D. Germline CDR1 is LGHNA and CDR2 is YNFKEQ. V was shortened by 1 base and J by 1 base, with 6 bases between the two germline ends. The CDR3 contains 14 residues. CDR3 coding DNA: TGTGCCAGCAGCCAAGTAGGCGGCACAGATACGCAGTATTTT. As protein: CASSQVGGTDTQYF.

V gene TRBV28 combines with J gene TRBJ2-7; 7 bases match TRBD1. The CDR3 is 13 amino acids. Germline-derived CDR1 and CDR2 are MDHEN and SYDVKM. Trimming cost V 6 bases and J 2 bases; bases outside gene matches: 4. CDR3 amino acids: CASRGQTPYEQYF. The CDR3 DNA reads TGTGCCAGCAGGGGACAGACCCCCTACGAGCAGTACTTC.

The chain joins TRBV11-2 to TRBJ2-1, with 9 bases identical to TRBD2. Germline loops: CDR1 SGHAT, CDR2 FQNNGV. V shed 2 bases and J 7 bases; nucleotides not matched to a gene: 15. The CDR3 loop spans 18 amino acids. CDR3 residues: CASSLYSRAGGEINEQFF. In DNA, the CDR3 is TGTGCCAGCAGCTTATACTCCAGAGCGGGGGGCGAGATAAATGAGCAGTTCTTC.

This sequence joins TRBV29-1 and TRBJ2-3; unclear D gene. CDR3 length equals 11 residues. Germline V lookup: CDR1 SQVTM, CDR2 ANQGSEA. Trimming removed 8 bases at V and 3 bases at J, with 9 bases between. The CDR3 reads CSSSWTDTQYF. In DNA form, the CDR3 reads TGCAGCTCCTCCTGGACAGATACGCAGTATTTT.

The gene calls are TRBV19 and TRBJ1-2, with unresolved D. CDR1 and CDR2 (germline): LNHDA, SQIVND (reference sequence). Trimming stripped 5 bases from V and 2 bases from J, with 12 bases between. The CDR3 has 14 residues. As DNA, the CDR3 is TGTGCCAGTAGTTTTGGTCGGCAGAACTATGGCTACACCTTC. Translated, it gives CASSFGRQNYGYTF.

The chain has TRBV20-1 and TRBJ1-2, with D unresolved. Germline values: CDR1 DFQATT, CDR2 SNEGSKA (reference sequence). Deletions cut 1 base from V and 1 base from J, with 16 bases between. This CDR3 has 16 residues. The CDR3 nucleotides read TGCAGTGCTAGAGGACAACTCACAGTAGTTAACTATGGCTACACCTTC. Its protein is CSARGQLTVVNYGYTF.

The chain carries TRBV13 and TRBJ2-5; possibly TRBD2 for D (6 bases). Trimming left V 5 bases short and J 0 bases short, with 13 bases between. Germline V gives CDR1 PRHDT, CDR2 FYEKMQ (reference sequence). CDR3 length equals 15 residues. CDR3 amino acids: CASSLGGAYQETQYF. The CDR3 region has the DNA TGTGCCAGCAGCCTGGGGGGTGCGTACCAAGAGACCCAGTACTTC.

The count of this clonotype is one. A much bigger clone sits one base away, suggesting this may be a read error. V and J are TRBV5-5 and TRBJ2-7; perhaps TRBD1 as D (6 bases). The V end was cut by 6 bases, the J end by 5 bases, with 24 bases between. The length of the CDR3 is 16 residues. Germline-derived CDR1 and CDR2 are SGHKS and YYEKEE (reference sequence). CDR3 sequence reads: CASNNPGARKEDEQYF. The CDR3 region has the DNA TGTGCCAGCAACAATCCAGGGGCCCGAAAAGAGGACGAGCAGTACTTC.

This clonotype was seen at least ten times. The CDR3 nucleotides read TGTGCCATCAGCCTTACCGGGAGCCAAACCTACGAGCAGTACTTC. It translates to CAISLTGSQTYEQYF. The V gene is TRBV10-3, the J gene TRBJ2-7; a possible D gene is TRBD2 (6 bases). Germline CDR1 ENHRY, CDR2 SYGVKD. Trimming took off 6 bases at V and 2 bases at J, with 17 bases between the two ends. This CDR3 is built from 15 residues.

The gene calls are TRBV2 and TRBJ1-6, with D tentatively TRBD1 (5 bases). This CDR3 is 15 amino acids long. V was clipped by 6 bases and J by 5 bases, with 14 bases between them. CDR1 is SNHLY, CDR2 FYNNEI, per germline. CDR3 in DNA: TGTGCCAGCAGGCCAGGGCTTGAGAATAATTCACCCCTCCACTTT. Protein: CASRPGLENNSPLHF.

This clonotype was found many times. The chain has TRBV9 and TRBJ2-5; TRBD2 matches 12 bases. Germline values: CDR1 SGDLS, CDR2 YYNGEE. This CDR3 contains 18 residues. V lost 0 bases to trimming and J lost 2 bases; unmatched junction nucleotides: 8. DNA of the CDR3: TGTGCCAGCAGCGTAGTTGCTAGCGGGGGGGCCGAGCAAGAGACCCAGTACTTC. It specifies CASSVVASGGAEQETQYF. Variable domain in full (rest from reference TRBV9 and TRBJ2-5): DSGVTQTPKHLITATGQRVTLRCSPRSGDLSVYWYQQSLDQGLQFLIQYYNGEERAKGNILERFSAQQFPDLHSELNLSSLELGDSALYFCASSVVASGGAEQETQYFGPGTRLLVL.